This is a list of T cell receptor beta chains from one sample in a study of human T cells and chemical hapten exposure. Each CDR3 protein gets one entry after TCRdb re-called the RACE reads with MiXCR. Of about 51,000 distinct CDR3 sequences in the sample, around 9.4% are singletons; the top ten hold 13% to 15%. The starting material was whole blood, obtained in connection with sensitization to the hapten diphenylcyclopropenone (DPC). These receptors were collected from a woman aged 40 to 50 with alopecia areata. Some clones in this sample may be carry-over from other donors' samples. Both conserved end residues are part of each CDR3. A D gene is named only where the DNA matches it firmly. Not all rows give a size; the values are once, few, many and, for expanded clones, a class.

j_gene | d_gene | v_gene | abundance | CDR3aa | CDR3nt
TRBJ2-1 | NA | TRBV6-2/TRBV6-3 | many | CASSPVGLGINEQFF | TGTGCCAGCAGTCCCGTGGGGCTTGGGATCAATGAGCAGTTCTTC
TRBJ2-7 | NA | TRBV2 | NA | CASSEGGYEQYF | TGTGCCAGCAGTGAAGGAGGATACGAGCAGTACTTC
TRBJ1-5 | NA | TRBV7-2 | few | CASSPTRRGASNQPQHF | TGTGCCAGCAGCCCTACCCGCAGGGGCGCGAGCAATCAGCCCCAGCATTTT
TRBJ1-2 | NA | TRBV7-2 | few | CASSFAPRVTHNGYTF | TGTGCCAGCAGCTTCGCCCCCCGAGTCACCCACAATGGCTACACCTTC
TRBJ2-1 | NA | TRBV5-6 | few | CASSIRDNEQFF | TGTGCCAGCAGTATCCGGGACAATGAGCAGTTCTTC
TRBJ2-1 | TRBD1 | TRBV3-1 | few | CASSQEFRGQKNEQFF | TGTGCCAGCAGCCAAGAATTTCGGGGACAGAAAAATGAGCAGTTCTTC
TRBJ1-1 | NA | TRBV6-6 | many | CASSAQTGLGTEAFF | TGTGCCAGCAGTGCCCAGACCGGATTGGGCACTGAAGCTTTCTTT
TRBJ1-5 | NA | TRBV5-6 | NA | CASSTVQGRPQHF | TGTGCCAGCAGCACGGTACAGGGAAGGCCCCAGCATTTT
TRBJ2-5 | NA | TRBV7-9 | many | CASSSLDTPIPYF | TGTGCCAGCAGCTCCCTGGACACCCCGATCCCGTACTTC
TRBJ1-2 | NA | TRBV7-2 | NA | CASSLELGFYGYTF | TGTGCCAGCAGCTTAGAGTTGGGGTTCTATGGCTACACCTTC
TRBJ1-3 | NA | TRBV3-1 | many | CASRNAGGGNTIYF | TGTGCCAGCAGAAATGCTGGGGGTGGAAACACCATATATTTT
TRBJ2-7 | NA | TRBV28 | NA | CASSTPSSYEQYF | TGTGCCAGCAGTACGCCGAGCTCCTACGAGCAGTACTTC
TRBJ2-1 | NA | TRBV7-8 | many | CASSPPANEQFF | TGTGCCAGCAGCCCCCCAGCCAATGAGCAGTTCTTC
TRBJ2-2 | TRBD1 | TRBV14 | many | CASSHGQGIQNTGELFF | TGTGCCAGCAGCCATGGACAGGGAATCCAGAACACCGGGGAGCTGTTTTTT
TRBJ1-3 | NA | TRBV7-2 | many | CASSSSSGNTIYF | TGTGCCAGCAGCTCCTCCTCAGGAAACACCATATATTTT